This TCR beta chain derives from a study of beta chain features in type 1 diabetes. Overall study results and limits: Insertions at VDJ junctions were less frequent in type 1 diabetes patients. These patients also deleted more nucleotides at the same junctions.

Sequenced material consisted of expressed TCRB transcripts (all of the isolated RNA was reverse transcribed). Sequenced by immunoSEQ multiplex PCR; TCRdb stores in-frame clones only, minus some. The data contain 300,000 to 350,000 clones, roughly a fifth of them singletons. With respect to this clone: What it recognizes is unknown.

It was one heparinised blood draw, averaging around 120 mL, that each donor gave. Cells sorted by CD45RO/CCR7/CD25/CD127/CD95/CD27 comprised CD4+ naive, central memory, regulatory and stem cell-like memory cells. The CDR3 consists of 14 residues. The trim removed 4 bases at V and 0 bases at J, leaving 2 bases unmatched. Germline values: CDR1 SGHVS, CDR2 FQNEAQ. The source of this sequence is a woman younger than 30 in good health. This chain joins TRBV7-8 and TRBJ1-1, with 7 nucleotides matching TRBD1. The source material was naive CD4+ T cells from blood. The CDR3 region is CASSSDRVNTEAFF. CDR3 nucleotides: TGTGCCAGCAGCTCCGACAGGGTGAACACTGAAGCTTTCTTT.